The 22 T cell receptor beta chains below were found in one sample sequenced in a study of blood T cell repertoires in COVID-19. Assay: immunoSEQ multiplex PCR; the TCRdb copy retains only in-frame clones and omits some. The sample yields about 97,000 clones, 75% to 95% seen once. The sample was peripheral blood. The receptor source for this set is a man aged 18 to 29 with acute or convalescent COVID-19.

CDR3 in DNA: TGTGCCAGCAGCCAAGAAGAAGCAACCCAGTACTTC. It yields the protein CASSQEEATQYF. The genes are TRBV3-1 (or the pseudogene TRBV3-2) and TRBJ2-5; unclear D gene. The ends were cut back, 0 bases at V and 8 bases at J, with 7 bases in the middle. CDR1 and CDR2 (germline): LGHDT, YNNKEL (reference sequence). CDR3 length equals 12 residues.

The rearrangement joins TRBV7-9 to TRBJ1-1; D gene ambiguous. V gave up 5 bases and J gave up 2 bases, with 9 bases separating them. CDR3 length: 13 residues. The germline CDR1 and CDR2 sequences are SEHNR and FQNEAQ (reference sequence). The CDR3 DNA sequence: TGTGCCAGCAGCCCTGAGGGTAACACTGAAGCTTTCTTT. This gives the protein CASSPEGNTEAFF.

This chain links TRBV5-6 with TRBJ1-1, with 9 bases fitting TRBD1. J lost 13 bases, V lost 0 bases, and 4 bases had no gene match. Germline CDR1 is SGHDT and CDR2 is YYEEEE. The CDR3 is 12 residues long. CDR3 sequence: CASSLGDREVFF. In nucleotides, the CDR3 is TGTGCCAGCAGCTTGGGGGACAGGGAGGTTTTCTTT.

The chain joins TRBV6-6 to TRBJ2-1; TRBD2 matches 7 bases. Trimming at V came to 5 bases and at J to 7 bases, leaving 11 bases not matched to a gene. Germline lookup yields CDR1 MNHNY and CDR2 SVGAGI (reference sequence). This CDR3 contains 15 residues. The CDR3 loop reads CASSTLQRGTNEQFF. As DNA, the CDR3 is TGTGCCAGCAGTACCCTCCAGCGGGGCACGAATGAGCAGTTCTTC.

V and J are TRBV7-7 and TRBJ2-6, with D perhaps TRBD1 (5 bases). The V and J ends lost 2 bases and 2 bases respectively, with 16 bases between them. Germline lookup yields CDR1 SSHAT and CDR2 FNYEAQ (reference sequence). This CDR3 is built from 18 residues. DNA for the CDR3: TGTGCCAGCAGCTTATCGACGACCATAGGGGCTGGGGCCAACGTCCTGACTTTC. Translating gives CASSLSTTIGAGANVLTF.

The rearrangement uses TRBV29-1 and TRBJ1-1; a weak D match, TRBD1 (5 bases). Germline CDR1 and CDR2: SQVTM and ANQGSEA. The V end lost 6 bases, the J end lost 5 bases, and 13 bases lay between the germline ends. This CDR3 comprises 12 residues. The CDR3 reads CSVSDTGTEAFF. The CDR3 nucleotides read TGCAGCGTCTCGGACACCGGGACTGAAGCTTTCTTT.

The V gene is TRBV2, the J gene TRBJ1-1; D might be TRBD1 (6 bases). Germline assignment: CDR1 SNHLY and CDR2 FYNNEI. V lost 4 bases and J 10 bases, leaving 10 bases between the germline ends. CDR3 length: 11 amino acids. The CDR3 region has the DNA TGTGCCAGCAGTGGACAGGTCCGAGCTTTCTTT. Translating it yields CASSGQVRAFF. Using reference TRBV2 and TRBJ1-1 for the parts outside the CDR3, the full variable domain is EPEVTQTPSHQVTQMGQEVILRCVPISNHLYFYWYRQILGQKVEFLVSFYNNEISEKSEIFDDQFSVERPDGSNFTLKIRSTKLEDSAMYFCASSGQVRAFFGQGTRLTVV.

CDR3 bases: TGTGCCAGCAGTGATCCGGACAGGGTGGGCTACACCTTC. The encoded protein is CASSDPDRVGYTF. The V call is TRBV25-1, the J call TRBJ1-2; 8 nucleotides agree with TRBD1. V dropped 3 bases and J dropped 8; count of bases not matched to a gene: 5. Germline CDR1 reads MGHDK; CDR2 reads SYGVNS. The CDR3 runs 13 residues.

This clone has a single count. The chain has TRBV7-8 and TRBJ2-5; possible D gene TRBD2, 7 bases. This CDR3 spans 15 amino acids. V shed 0 bases and J shed 5 bases, with 13 bases lying between them. The germline CDR1 and CDR2 sequences are SGHVS and FQNEAQ. The CDR3 loop is CASSLARGLGETQYF. Written as DNA, the CDR3 is TGTGCCAGCAGCTTAGCGCGGGGGCTAGGGGAGACCCAGTACTTC.

The chain carries TRBV2 and TRBJ2-3; 9 positions agree with TRBD1. Looked up from germline, CDR1 is SNHLY and CDR2 is FYNNEI. The CDR3 has 15 amino acids. V lost 2 bases to trimming and J lost 6 bases; unmatched junction nucleotides: 6. CDR3 amino acids: CASSEPGTGLDTQYF. DNA for the CDR3: TGTGCCAGCAGTGAACCCGGGACAGGGCTCGATACGCAGTATTTT.

The CDR3 reads CSVEGQYTISEFF. Here the CDR3 DNA reads TGCAGCGTTGAGGGGCAGTACACCATATCTGAGTTCTTC. V usage is TRBV29-1 and J usage is TRBJ2-1; TRBD1 might be the D (5 bases). V lost 3 bases, J lost 14 bases, and 20 bases lay in between. Germline V gene data show CDR1 as SQVTM and CDR2 as ANQGSEA. The CDR3 is 13 residues long.

The chain uses TRBV5-1 and TRBJ2-7; D is unresolved. Trimming took 7 bases from V and 4 from J, leaving 12 bases between them. The CDR3 contains 12 residues. Germline assignment: CDR1 SGHRS and CDR2 YFSETQ. The DNA for the CDR3 is TGCGCCAGCCCCCACCAGACTTACGAGCAGTACTTC. Translated: CASPHQTYEQYF.

The V gene is TRBV5-1, the J gene TRBJ2-3, with TRBD2 matching 12 bases. The germline V gene has CDR1 SGHRS and CDR2 YFSETQ. The CDR3 runs 16 residues. With 4 bases clipped from V and 3 bases from J, the junction kept 6 bases outside the gene matches. CDR3 residues: CASSLASGGVTDTQYF. CDR3 DNA: TGCGCCAGCAGCCTCGCTAGCGGGGGGGTGACAGATACGCAGTATTTT.

J is TRBJ2-1 and V is TRBV5-1; 7 nucleotides align to TRBD2. CDR3 length: 15 amino acids. V gave up 4 bases and J gave up 4 bases; unmatched junction bases: 8. CDR1 and CDR2 (germline): SGHRS, YFSETQ. The CDR3 reads CASSPGTILYNEQFF. Here the CDR3 DNA reads TGCGCCAGCAGCCCCGGGACTATTCTGTACAATGAGCAGTTCTTC.

The chain combines TRBV19 with TRBJ2-7; 9 positions match TRBD1. The length of the CDR3 is 15 residues. The V gene's germline CDR1 is LNHDA and CDR2 SQIVND (reference sequence). After removal of 7 bases from V and 2 bases from J, the junction contained 9 bases not matched to a gene. The CDR3: CASMPSDRGPYEQYF. CDR3 sequence (DNA): TGTGCCAGTATGCCATCGGACAGGGGCCCCTACGAGCAGTACTTC.

CDR3 bases: TGCACCAGCTTCCCTCGACTGTCCGAATCCACAGATACGCAGTATTTT. As protein: CTSFPRLSESTDTQYF. V usage is TRBV1 and J usage is TRBJ2-3; TRBD2, the table's D call, was not compared with the DNA. TRBV1 is listed as a pseudogene. The CDR3 has 16 residues.

This chain uses TRBV20-1 with TRBJ2-7; D call uncertain. CDR1 and CDR2 (germline): DFQATT, SNEGSKA (reference sequence). Trimming pared 6 bases from V and 4 bases from J, leaving 10 bases between. The CDR3 runs to 11 residues. DNA of the CDR3: TGCAGTGCCCCATTTACATACGAGCAGTACTTC. Its translation is CSAPFTYEQYF.

V and J are TRBV5-5 and TRBJ2-3; D is undetermined. The CDR3 is 13 residues long. The V gene's germline CDR1 is SGHKS and CDR2 YYEKEE (reference sequence). V was shortened by 0 bases and J by 5 bases, with 7 bases between the two germline ends. The DNA of the CDR3 is TGTGCCAGCAGCTTGGTACTGGTAGATACGCAGTATTTT. Its protein is CASSLVLVDTQYF.

The V and J genes are TRBV3-1 (or the pseudogene TRBV3-2) and TRBJ2-7; TRBD2 aligns across 8 bases. This CDR3 has 15 residues. The ends lost 1 base at V and 2 bases at J; junction bases unmatched: 4. Germline values: CDR1 LGHDT, CDR2 YNNKEL (reference sequence). CDR3 nucleotide sequence: TGTGCCAGCAGCCAAGCTAGCGGGTCCCCCTACGAGCAGTACTTC. This sequence encodes CASSQASGSPYEQYF.

The chain combines TRBV12-3 or TRBV12-4 with TRBJ2-1; tentatively, D is TRBD2 (5 bases). V lost 6 bases and J lost 10, with 10 bases in between. This CDR3 is built from 11 residues. As DNA, the CDR3 is TGTGCCAGCAGCATCACGGGAGAGCAGTTCTTC. It specifies CASSITGEQFF.

The chain combines TRBV6-5 with TRBJ1-2; weak D call: TRBD1 (6 bases). CDR1 and CDR2 from the germline V gene are MNHEY and SVGAGI. The CDR3 consists of 16 residues. Trimming removed 4 bases at V and 3 bases at J, with 18 bases between. As DNA, the CDR3 is TGTGCCAGCAGTTCTTCATTCGGGGGGCGCGACTATGGCTACACCTTC. Translating it yields CASSSSFGGRDYGYTF.

The count of this clone is one. This CDR3 is CASSLGQIRGTQHF. The CDR3, as DNA: TGTGCCAGCAGTTTGGGACAGATAAGAGGGACCCAGCATTTT. This chain connects TRBV28 to TRBJ1-5; 7 nucleotides match TRBD1. The germline CDR1 and CDR2 sequences are MDHEN and SYDVKM. The CDR3 spans 14 residues. Trimming took 3 bases from V and 11 from J; bases not matched to a gene: 10.